This T cell receptor (beta chain) was captured by sequencing in a study of T cells after yellow fever vaccination. Study-level results: Boosting was followed by the reappearance of most primary-vaccination clones (less than 98% CD4, around 91% CD8). Clonotypes shared by both compartments, CD4 and CD8, made up a small share.

On this clonotype: Antigen specificity is unknown.

Losses at the gene ends were 4 bases for V and 4 bases for J; bases not matched to a gene: 2. From germline, CDR1 is SQVTM and CDR2 ANQGSEA. The CDR3 has 12 amino acids. UMIs and a universal primer site were added when TCR cDNA was made by 5'RACE template switching. TCRdb re-derived calls from the 5' RACE reads in MiXCR, one entry per CDR3 protein. The sample shows just under 600,000 distinct CDR3 sequences, 13% of them seen only once. This clonotype was obtained from a young man who received the YFV17D yellow fever vaccine. V usage is TRBV29-1 and J usage is TRBJ2-3, with TRBD1 identical over 7 bases. Source: PBMCs, taken on the day of the yellow fever booster vaccination. The CDR3 DNA is TGCAGCGTTGGAGGGGGCTCAGATACGCAGTATTTT. Protein sequence: CSVGGGSDTQYF.